Following are 20 T cell receptor beta chains from one sample sequenced in a study of tumor-infiltrating lymphocytes in primary liver carcinoma. TCR beta cDNA came from about 500 ng total RNA, primed with a constant-region primer. Employing slightly modified ARM-PCR, three nested multiplex PCR rounds were run, and these gave rise to the TCR beta libraries. The first two PCR rounds used TRBV1-TRBV30 primers with a Cbeta primer, approximately 10 cycles each. TCRdb recomputed calls from the multiplex PCR reads with MiXCR, one row per CDR3 protein. The sample has approximately 110,000 distinct CDR3 sequences, about four fifths seen once. Co-extraction of both nucleic acids (RNA and DNA) used about 18-31 mg of unsorted bulk tissue. Sequenced input: liver tumor tissue from sampling region 3. Subset: tumor region T3, left-lateral pole. Receptors originate from a man in his forties with primary liver carcinoma and hepatitis B virus infection.

J is TRBJ1-1 and V is TRBV12-3 or TRBV12-4, with a weak D call TRBD1 (5 bases). The CDR3 loop spans 13 amino acids. V shed 7 bases and J shed 6 bases, with 15 bases lying between them. The CDR3 nucleotides are TGTGCCAGCAAAGGGACCCTAGGCGCTGAAGCTTTCTTT. Translating it yields CASKGTLGAEAFF.

About this clonotype itself: Because the CDR3's place on the DNA is in doubt, the DNA is left out and the CDR3 is given as listed by TCRdb. The V and J genes are TRBV9 and TRBJ2-1; TRBD2, the table's D call, lacks a check against the DNA. CDR1 SGDLS and CDR2 YYNGEE come from the germline V gene. The CDR3 extends over 17 residues, inclusive of both ends. The CDR3 protein is CASSAEVAGGSYNELFF.

The chain joins TRBV29-1 to TRBJ2-1; 10 bases map to TRBD2. The CDR3 spans 13 residues. Germline V gene lookup returns CDR1 SQVTM and CDR2 ANQGSEA. The DNA for the CDR3 is TGCTGCGGGACTAGCGAGGAGCTCTATGAGCAGTTCTTC. It translates to CCGTSEELYEQFF.

The chain recombines TRBV29-1 with TRBJ2-3; TRBD2 might be the D (6 bases). Germline V CDR1 and CDR2: SQVTM, ANQGSEA. Trimming removed 6 bases from V and 6 bases from J, with 22 bases in between. The CDR3 loop spans 15 amino acids. In nucleotides, the CDR3 is TGCAGCGTCGAGGGCGGGGCCCGCATCACTGATACGCAGTATTTT. Translated: CSVEGGARITDTQYF.

A remark on this clonotype: The junction differs from germline at one of its ends, possibly a read error. The chain couples TRBV10-2 to TRBJ2-7, with D unresolved. This CDR3 comprises 12 residues. CDR1 and CDR2 from the germline V gene are WSHSY and SAAADI. CDR3 in amino acids: CAGSVAVSEQYF. Here the CDR3 DNA reads TGCGCCGGCAGTGTCGCGGTGAGTGAGCAGTACTTC.

A note on this clonotype: The junction shows a germline mismatch at one end, possibly a read error. V usage is TRBV7-8 and J usage is TRBJ2-2; D is uncertain. The CDR3 length is 15 residues. The V gene's germline CDR1 is SGHVS and CDR2 FQNEAQ. For the CDR3, the DNA is TGTGCCGGCAGCTTAATACAGCAAAACACCGGGGAGCTGTTTTTT. Its translation: CAGSLIQQNTGELFF.

Points on this clonotype: The CDR3 carries no conserved terminal phenylalanine or tryptophan, so it likely arises from a read error. The rearrangement joins TRBV6-1 to TRBJ1-1, with D tentatively TRBD1 (5 bases). Trimming pared 8 bases from V and 4 bases from J, leaving 20 bases between. The germline V gene encodes CDR1 MNHNS and CDR2 SASEGT. This CDR3 has 15 residues. CDR3 region: CASCPGAAGGTEAFS. The CDR3 nucleotides are TGTGCCAGCTGTCCTGGGGCCGCGGGTGGCACTGAAGCTTTCTCT.

As regards this clonotype: One end of the junction does not line up with germline, which may come from a read error. The J gene is TRBJ2-2, the V gene TRBV6-5; possibly TRBD1 or TRBD2 for D (5 bases each). Looked up from germline, CDR1 is MNHEY and CDR2 is SVGAGI. The CDR3 has 12 amino acids. Written as DNA, the CDR3 is TGTGGCAGCGGTCGAGGGGCCGGGGAGCTGTTTTTT. Its protein product is CGSGRGAGELFF.

This rearrangement joins TRBV10-3 to TRBJ2-7, with TRBD1 matching over 9 bases. The CDR3 loop spans 17 amino acids. Germline V CDR1 and CDR2: ENHRY, SYGVKD. V lost 3 bases to trimming and J lost 6 bases; unmatched junction nucleotides: 15. The CDR3, as DNA: TGTGCCATCAGTGACAATAAACTGGGACAGGGATTTTCCGAGCAGTACTTC. Protein sequence: CAISDNKLGQGFSEQYF.

The chain has TRBV4-2 and TRBJ2-4; D not certain. This CDR3 comprises 15 residues. Looked up from germline, CDR1 is LGHNA and CDR2 is YNFKEQ. Trimming left V 0 bases short and J 4 bases short, with 10 bases between. In DNA form, the CDR3 reads TGTGCCAGCAGCCAAGACCAAGGAGATAAAAACATTCAGTACTTC. It translates to CASSQDQGDKNIQYF.

In the case of this clonotype: This CDR3 fails to terminate in the conserved phenylalanine or tryptophan, so it likely reflects a read error. The DNA is omitted, as the CDR3 cannot be located on it reliably, and the CDR3 follows TCRdb's listing. The V call is TRBV11-1, the J call TRBJ2-7; the D segment call TRBD1 is taken from the table without a DNA check. The germline gives CDR1 SGHAT, CDR2 FQDESV (reference sequence). The CDR3 totals 12 residues, both ends included. The CDR3 is CPSSPDSYEEYY.

Comment on this clonotype: Since a much larger clone is just one base distant, this may be a read error. V and J are TRBV28 and TRBJ1-5; D may be TRBD1 (5 bases). CDR1 and CDR2 from the germline V gene are MDHEN and SYDVKM. This CDR3 comprises 17 residues. Written as DNA, the CDR3 is TGTGCCAGCACCACCGGGGCCGGGGCGCAGCACGGTCAGTCCCAGCATTTT. This encodes CASTTGAGAQHGQSQHF.

The V and J genes are TRBV29-1 and TRBJ2-2, with 11 bases matching TRBD2. The V segment lost 7 bases and the J segment 5 bases; nucleotides outside the gene matches: 9. CDR3 size: 15 residues. Germline V lookup: CDR1 SQVTM, CDR2 ANQGSEA. CDR3 loop: CSASIAGGYTGELFF. As DNA, the CDR3 is TGCAGCGCGTCGATAGCGGGAGGGTATACCGGGGAGCTGTTTTTT.

Worth noting for this clonotype: Germline is not matched at one junction end, which may reflect a read error. V gene TRBV11-2 combines with J gene TRBJ2-7; D may be TRBD1 (5 bases). Germline CDR1 is SGHAT and CDR2 is FQNNGV. The CDR3 covers 15 residues. The CDR3 sequence is CSSSLRWTRGNEQYF. In DNA form, the CDR3 reads TGTTCCAGCAGCTTACGATGGACAAGGGGAAACGAGCAATACTTC.

Turning to this clonotype: The final CDR3 position lacks the conserved phenylalanine or tryptophan, pointing to a likely read error. The V and J genes are TRBV5-1 and TRBJ2-5; 9 nucleotides line up with TRBD2. This CDR3 region has 18 residues. Germline CDR1 and CDR2: SGHRS and YFSETQ. Germline trimming cut 0 bases from V and 2 bases from J; bases unmatched to any gene: 11. CDR3 coding DNA: TGCGCCAGCAGCTTGGCCGGGGCTAGCGGGGCCATACAAGAGACCCAGTACCTC. The encoded protein is CASSLAGASGAIQETQYL.

With regard to this clonotype: A single base separates this from a much larger clone, so it may be a read error. The V gene is TRBV21-1, the J gene TRBJ1-1; the table names TRBD1, a call not compared with the DNA. TRBV21-1 is a recognized pseudogene. This CDR3 spans 16 amino acids. The CDR3 reads CASSKRRGERTTEAFF. The CDR3, as DNA: TGTGCCAGCAGCAAAAGGAGGGGGGAACGGACCACTGAAGCTTTCTTT.

Of note for this clonotype: With a much larger clone just one base away, this may be a read error. V usage is TRBV5-1 and J usage is TRBJ2-5, with 10 bases lining up with TRBD1. The CDR3 runs 16 residues. Trimming took 4 bases from V and 9 from J; bases not matched to a gene: 15. Germline CDR1 reads SGHRS; CDR2 reads YFSETQ. DNA of the CDR3: TGCGCCAGCAGCGCCAGGACAGGGGGAGGAGGGGAGGCCCAGTACTTC. This gives the protein CASSARTGGGGEAQYF.

About this clonotype: The missing conserved phenylalanine or tryptophan at the end of this CDR3 makes a read error likely. The gene calls are TRBV6-5 and TRBJ2-7, with 7 bases matching TRBD2. With V trimmed by 7 bases and J by 6 bases, 6 bases remained unmatched. Germline values: CDR1 MNHEY, CDR2 SVGAGI. The length of the CDR3 is 12 residues. The DNA of the CDR3 is TGTGCCAGCAACACCGGGACTACCGAGCAGTACATC. Translated, it gives CASNTGTTEQYI.

With regard to this clonotype: At one end the junction does not follow the germline gene, possibly because of a read error. The rearrangement joins TRBV30 to TRBJ1-1; D may be TRBD1 (5 bases). The CDR3 has 12 residues. The germline CDR1 and CDR2 sequences are GTSNPN and SVGIG (reference sequence). DNA of the CDR3: TGTACCTGGGGACGTTTGAACACTGAAGCTTTCTTT. This encodes CTWGRLNTEAFF.

V and J are TRBV29-1 and TRBJ1-1, with D perhaps TRBD1 (6 bases). Trimming took 7 bases from V and 0 from J, leaving 12 bases between them. Germline V gene data show CDR1 as SQVTM and CDR2 as ANQGSEA. This CDR3 is 13 amino acids long. Here the CDR3 reads CSGGDILNTEAFF. In nucleotides, the CDR3 is TGCAGCGGGGGGGACATCCTGAACACTGAAGCTTTCTTT.